Following are 9 T cell receptor beta chains from one sample sequenced in a study of blood T cell repertoires in COVID-19. Here immunoSEQ multiplex PCR was the method, and the copy in TCRdb shows in-frame clones only, minus some. The data hold more than 65,000 clones, with roughly 85% observed a single time. Input material: peripheral blood. The origin of the receptors is a man aged 55 to 69 with acute or convalescent COVID-19.

The chain carries TRBV29-1 and TRBJ2-6; 7 positions agree with TRBD2. CDR3 length: 15 amino acids. The V gene's germline CDR1 is SQVTM and CDR2 ANQGSEA. V dropped 6 bases and J dropped 1; count of bases not matched to a gene: 6. CDR3 nucleotides: TGCAGCGTAGCCCGCGGGGGTTCTGGGGCCAACGTCCTGACTTTC. Its protein product is CSVARGGSGANVLTF. Together with reference TRBV29-1 and TRBJ2-6, the CDR3 gives the full variable domain: SAVISQKPSRDICQRGTSLTIQCQVDSQVTMMFWYRQQPGQSLTLIATANQGSEATYESGFVIDKFPISRPNLTFSTLTVSNMSPEDSSIYLCSVARGGSGANVLTFGAGSRLTVL.

A single count supports this clone. Written as DNA, the CDR3 is TGTGCCAGCAGTGGACTAGCGGGAGCTTACGAGCAGTACTTC. Translation: CASSGLAGAYEQYF. V and J are TRBV6-2 or TRBV6-3 and TRBJ2-7, with 13 bases aligning to TRBD2. This CDR3 has 14 amino acids. J lost 4 bases, V lost 5 bases, and 2 bases had no gene match. The V gene's germline CDR1 is MNHEY and CDR2 SVGEGT.

The chain has TRBV6-5 and TRBJ2-3; D is uncertain. The ends were cut back, 0 bases at V and 0 bases at J, with 7 bases in the middle. This CDR3 has 15 residues. CDR1 and CDR2 from the germline V gene are MNHEY and SVGAGI. The CDR3 DNA follows: TGTGCCAGCAGTTACTCGCCGGTTAGCACAGATACGCAGTATTTT. It encodes CASSYSPVSTDTQYF.

The rearrangement joins TRBV5-1 to TRBJ2-2, with a weak D call TRBD1 (5 bases). The germline V gene encodes CDR1 SGHRS and CDR2 YFSETQ. V lost 0 bases and J 6 bases, leaving 12 bases between the germline ends. This CDR3 spans 15 amino acids. The CDR3 reads CASSLAEKGSGELFF. CDR3 sequence (DNA): TGCGCCAGCAGCTTGGCGGAGAAGGGGTCCGGGGAGCTGTTTTTT.

The J gene is TRBJ1-1, the V gene TRBV11-2; 7 nucleotides line up with TRBD1. Germline-derived CDR1 and CDR2 are SGHAT and FQNNGV. This CDR3 contains 15 residues. The junction had 4 bases not matched to a gene; V was cut back by 3 bases and J by 0 bases. The CDR3 spells CASSFDRAMNTEAFF. CDR3 nucleotides: TGTGCCAGCAGCTTCGACAGGGCCATGAACACTGAAGCTTTCTTT.

The genes are TRBV9 and TRBJ1-1; no reliable D call. The CDR3 contains 14 residues. V lost 0 bases and J 1 base, leaving 7 bases between the germline ends. Germline CDR1 reads SGDLS; CDR2 reads YYNGEE. CDR3 sequence: CASSVAPGNTEAFF. CDR3 DNA sequence: TGTGCCAGCAGCGTAGCTCCCGGGAACACTGAAGCTTTCTTT.

This chain uses TRBV6-2 or TRBV6-3 with TRBJ2-5, with D maybe TRBD2 (7 bases). Germline CDR1 MNHEY, CDR2 SVGEGT. Between the trimmed V and J ends, which lost 5 bases and 2 bases, there was a span of 24 bases. The CDR3 is 18 amino acids. The CDR3: CASSQPREGTPSQETQYF. In nucleotides, the CDR3 is TGTGCCAGCAGTCAACCTAGGGAGGGGACACCATCGCAAGAGACCCAGTACTTC.

CDR3 DNA: TGTGCCAGCTCCACGGGTTCGGAGCAGCCCCAGCATTTT. Translation: CASSTGSEQPQHF. The V and J genes are TRBV18 and TRBJ1-5; unclear D gene. Germline CDR1 reads KGHSH; CDR2 reads LQKENI. The V end lost 6 bases, the J end lost 7 bases, and 13 bases lay between the germline ends. The CDR3 runs to 13 residues.

The rearrangement joins TRBV2 to TRBJ1-3; 8 bases match TRBD1. The CDR3 has 14 amino acids. CDR1 is SNHLY and CDR2 is FYNNEI in the germline V gene. The V and J ends lost 3 bases and 3 bases, in that order; junction bases with no gene match: 1. The CDR3: CASSDDRGGNTIYF. CDR3 nucleotide sequence: TGTGCCAGCAGTGACGACAGGGGTGGAAACACCATATATTTT. The full variable domain, in which reference TRBV2 and TRBJ1-3 provide the parts outside the CDR3, is EPEVTQTPSHQVTQMGQEVILRCVPISNHLYFYWYRQILGQKVEFLVSFYNNEISEKSEIFDDQFSVERPDGSNFTLKIRSTKLEDSAMYFCASSDDRGGNTIYFGEGSWLTVV.